This record covers a single T cell receptor (beta chain). Its specificity is unknown. The data stem from a study of cytomegalovirus exposure and HLA in healthy donors. The PCR had 60 Vbeta and 13 Jbeta primers. Some clones are missing from TCRdb's copy, which holds only in-frame ones; the method was immunoSEQ multiplex PCR. In the table there are about 100,000 clones, less than 85% of which are singletons. Study observations and caveats: In the analysis, some V segments, TRBV6-2 and TRBV6-3 included, were excluded as indistinguishable. What TCR beta sequences reportedly achieved was accurate prediction of HLA-A and HLA-B alleles in most subjects.

Germline CDR1 reads SGHVS; CDR2 reads FNYEAQ. CDR3 length: 16 residues. Trimming pared 5 bases from V and 4 bases from J, leaving 20 bases between. The V call is TRBV7-6, the J call TRBJ1-2, with TRBD1 as a possible D gene (6 bases). Sequenced: PBMCs. The sequence was obtained from a woman aged 60 to 75 in good health and CMV-seropositive. As DNA, the CDR3 is TGTGCCAGCAGCACCACCCCGGGACAAGCCCCCTATGGCTACACCTTC. It codes for CASSTTPGQAPYGYTF.